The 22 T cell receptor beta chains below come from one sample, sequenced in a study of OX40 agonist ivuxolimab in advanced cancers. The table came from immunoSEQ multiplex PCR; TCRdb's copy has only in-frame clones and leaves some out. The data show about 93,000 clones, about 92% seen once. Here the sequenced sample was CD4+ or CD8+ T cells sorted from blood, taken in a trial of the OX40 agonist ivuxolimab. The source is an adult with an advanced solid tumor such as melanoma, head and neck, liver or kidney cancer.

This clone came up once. Here the CDR3 reads CASSYAGTEAFF. The CDR3 coding sequence is TGTGCCAGCAGTTACGCGGGAACTGAAGCTTTCTTT. The chain combines TRBV6-5 with TRBJ1-1; no reliable D call. Trimming left V 2 bases short and J 5 bases short, with 6 bases between. Germline assignment: CDR1 MNHEY and CDR2 SVGAGI. The CDR3 is made up of 12 amino acids.

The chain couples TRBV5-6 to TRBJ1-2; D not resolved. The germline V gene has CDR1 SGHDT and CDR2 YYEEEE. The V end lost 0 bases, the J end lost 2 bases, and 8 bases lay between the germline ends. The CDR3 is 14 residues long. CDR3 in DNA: TGTGCCAGCAGCTTGGGACACCCCAACTATGGCTACACCTTC. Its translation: CASSLGHPNYGYTF.

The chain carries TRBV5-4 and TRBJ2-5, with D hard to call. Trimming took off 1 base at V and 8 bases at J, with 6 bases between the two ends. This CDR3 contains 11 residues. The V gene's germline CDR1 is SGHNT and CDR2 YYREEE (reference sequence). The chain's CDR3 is CASSLSDTQYF. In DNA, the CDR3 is TGTGCCAGCAGCTTGTCTGATACCCAGTACTTC.

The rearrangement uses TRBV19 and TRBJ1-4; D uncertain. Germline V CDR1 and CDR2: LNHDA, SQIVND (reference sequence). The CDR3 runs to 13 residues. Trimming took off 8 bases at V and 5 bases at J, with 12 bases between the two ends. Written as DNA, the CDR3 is TGTGCCAGTCGCTTAACAGAGAATGAAAAACTGTTTTTT. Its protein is CASRLTENEKLFF.

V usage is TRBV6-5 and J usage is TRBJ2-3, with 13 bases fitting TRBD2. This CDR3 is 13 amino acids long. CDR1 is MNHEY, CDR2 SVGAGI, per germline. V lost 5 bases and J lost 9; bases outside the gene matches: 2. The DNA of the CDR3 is TGTGCCAGCAGTCGACTAGCGGGAGGCACGCAGTATTTT. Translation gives CASSRLAGGTQYF.

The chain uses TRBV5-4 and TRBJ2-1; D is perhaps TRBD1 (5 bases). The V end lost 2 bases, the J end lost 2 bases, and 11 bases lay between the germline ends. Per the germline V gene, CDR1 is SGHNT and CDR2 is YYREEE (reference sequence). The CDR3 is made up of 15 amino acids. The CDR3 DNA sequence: TGTGCCAGCAGCTTTAGACAGATGACCTACAATGAGCAGTTCTTC. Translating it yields CASSFRQMTYNEQFF.

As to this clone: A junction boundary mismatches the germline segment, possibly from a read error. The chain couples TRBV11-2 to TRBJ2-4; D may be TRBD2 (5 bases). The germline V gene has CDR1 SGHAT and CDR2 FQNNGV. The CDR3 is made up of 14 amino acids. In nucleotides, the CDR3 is TGTGCCAGCAGTTTAGCGTTAGCCAAAAACATTCAGTACTTC. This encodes CASSLALAKNIQYF.

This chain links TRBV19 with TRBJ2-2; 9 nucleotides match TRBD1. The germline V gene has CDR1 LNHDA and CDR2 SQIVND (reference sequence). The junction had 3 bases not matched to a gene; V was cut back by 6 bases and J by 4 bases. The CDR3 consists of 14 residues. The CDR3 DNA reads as TGTGCCAGTAGCAACAGGGGGCGCACCGGGGAGCTGTTTTTT. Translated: CASSNRGRTGELFF. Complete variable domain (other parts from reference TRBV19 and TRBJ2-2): DGGITQSPKYLFRKEGQNVTLSCEQNLNHDAMYWYRQDPGQGLRLIYYSQIVNDFQKGDIAEGYSVSREKKESFPLTVTSAQKNPTAFYLCASSNRGRTGELFFGEGSRLTVL.

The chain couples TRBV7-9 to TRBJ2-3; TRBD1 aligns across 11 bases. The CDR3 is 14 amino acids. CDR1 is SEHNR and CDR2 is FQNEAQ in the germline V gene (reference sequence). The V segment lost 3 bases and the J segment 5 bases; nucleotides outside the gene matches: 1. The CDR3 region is CASSLDRGRDTQYF. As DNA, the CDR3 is TGTGCCAGCAGCTTGGACAGGGGGCGAGATACGCAGTATTTT.

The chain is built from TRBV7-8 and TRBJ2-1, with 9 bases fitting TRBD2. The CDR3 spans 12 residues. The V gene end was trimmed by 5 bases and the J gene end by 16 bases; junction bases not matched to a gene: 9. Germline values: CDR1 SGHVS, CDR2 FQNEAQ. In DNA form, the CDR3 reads TGTGCCAGCAGCACAGCGGCGGGAGGGCCTTTCTTC. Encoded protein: CASSTAAGGPFF.

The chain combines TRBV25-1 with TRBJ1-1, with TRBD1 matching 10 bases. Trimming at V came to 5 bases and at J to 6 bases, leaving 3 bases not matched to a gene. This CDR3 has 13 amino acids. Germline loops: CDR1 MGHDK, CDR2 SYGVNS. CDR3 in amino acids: CASSKDRGAEAFF. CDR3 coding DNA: TGTGCCAGCAGTAAGGACAGGGGGGCTGAAGCTTTCTTT.

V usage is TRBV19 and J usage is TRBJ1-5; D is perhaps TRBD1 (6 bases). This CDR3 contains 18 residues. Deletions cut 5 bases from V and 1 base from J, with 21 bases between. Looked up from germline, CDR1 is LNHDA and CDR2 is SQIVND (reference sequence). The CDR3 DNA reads TGTGCCAGTAGTGTCCATCGCGCCGGGGGGGCGAGCAATCAGCCCCAGCATTTT. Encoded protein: CASSVHRAGGASNQPQHF.

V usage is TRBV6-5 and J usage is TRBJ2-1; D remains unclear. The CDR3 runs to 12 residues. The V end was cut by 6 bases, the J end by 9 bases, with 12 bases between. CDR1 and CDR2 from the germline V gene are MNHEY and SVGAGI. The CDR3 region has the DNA TGTGCCAGCAGCTCCGACATCCGTGAGCAGTTCTTC. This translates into CASSSDIREQFF.

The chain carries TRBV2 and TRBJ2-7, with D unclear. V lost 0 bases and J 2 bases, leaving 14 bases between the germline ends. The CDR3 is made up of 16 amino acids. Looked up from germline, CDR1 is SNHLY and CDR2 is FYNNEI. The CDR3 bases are TGTGCCAGCAGTGAAGCGCTATTGTCGGAAGCCTACGAGCAGTACTTC. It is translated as CASSEALLSEAYEQYF.

CDR3 coding DNA: TGTGCCAGCAGCTTAAGATTAGGTCATTTGAATGAGCAGTTCTTC. Residues: CASSLRLGHLNEQFF. V and J are TRBV13 and TRBJ2-1; D is unresolved. The CDR3 runs to 15 residues. V shed 2 bases and J shed 7 bases, with 15 bases lying between them. Germline V gives CDR1 PRHDT, CDR2 FYEKMQ (reference sequence).

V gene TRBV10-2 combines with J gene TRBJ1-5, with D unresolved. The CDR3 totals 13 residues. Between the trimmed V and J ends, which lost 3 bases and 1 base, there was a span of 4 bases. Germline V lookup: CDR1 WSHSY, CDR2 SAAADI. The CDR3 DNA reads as TGCGCCAGCAGTGATTTGAGCAATCAGCCCCAGCATTTT. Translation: CASSDLSNQPQHF.

The DNA of the CDR3 is TGCGCCAGCAGTCAACTTCTTCATGCAGCGGGTCCCGGCAATGAGCAGTTCTTC. Translation gives CASSQLLHAAGPGNEQFF. The chain employs TRBV23-1 and TRBJ2-1, with D possibly being TRBD2 (6 bases). TRBV23-1 qualifies as an ORF whose function is uncertain. Trimming pared 2 bases from V and 6 bases from J, leaving 23 bases between. CDR3 length equals 18 residues.

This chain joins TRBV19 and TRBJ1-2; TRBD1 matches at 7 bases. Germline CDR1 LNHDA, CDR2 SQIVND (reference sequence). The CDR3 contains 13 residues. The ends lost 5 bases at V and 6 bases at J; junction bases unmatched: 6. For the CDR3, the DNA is TGTGCCAGTAGTTCAGGAACAGGGGATGGCTACACCTTC. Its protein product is CASSSGTGDGYTF.

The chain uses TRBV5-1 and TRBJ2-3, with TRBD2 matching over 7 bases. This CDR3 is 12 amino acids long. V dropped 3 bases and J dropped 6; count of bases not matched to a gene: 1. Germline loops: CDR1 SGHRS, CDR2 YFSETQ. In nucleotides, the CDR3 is TGCGCCAGCAGCTCTAGCGGCGATACGCAGTATTTT. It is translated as CASSSSGDTQYF.

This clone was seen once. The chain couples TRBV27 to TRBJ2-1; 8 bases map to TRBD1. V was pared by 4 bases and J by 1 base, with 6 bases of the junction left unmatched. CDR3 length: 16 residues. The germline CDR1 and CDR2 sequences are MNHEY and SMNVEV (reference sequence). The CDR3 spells CASSSDRVRSYNEQFF. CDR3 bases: TGTGCCAGCAGTTCGGACAGGGTTAGGTCCTACAATGAGCAGTTCTTC.

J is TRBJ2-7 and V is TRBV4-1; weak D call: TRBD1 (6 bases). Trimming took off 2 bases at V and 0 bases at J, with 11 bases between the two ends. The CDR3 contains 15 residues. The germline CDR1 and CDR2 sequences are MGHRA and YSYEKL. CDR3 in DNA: TGCGCCAGCAGCCAAACAGGGAAGGCCTCCTACGAGCAGTACTTC. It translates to CASSQTGKASYEQYF.

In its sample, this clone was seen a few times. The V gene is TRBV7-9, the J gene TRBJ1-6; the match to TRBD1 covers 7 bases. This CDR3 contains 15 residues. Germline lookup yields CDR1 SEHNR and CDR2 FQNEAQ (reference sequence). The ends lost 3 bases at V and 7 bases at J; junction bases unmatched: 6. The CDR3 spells CASSLEQGQNSPLHF. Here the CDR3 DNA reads TGTGCCAGCAGCTTGGAGCAGGGACAGAATTCACCCCTCCACTTT.